This T cell receptor beta chain was documented in a study of beta chain features in type 1 diabetes. Whole-study results and caveats: Cells with high TCR expression could be over-represented by cDNA sequencing.

Expressed TCRB transcripts were sequenced after all isolated RNA was converted to cDNA. Only in-frame clones appear in the TCRdb table, and some are missing; sequencing was by immunoSEQ multiplex PCR. This sample carries 300,000 to 400,000 clones, approximately 12% of them seen once, and the ten largest clones take roughly 0.017%. In the case of this clone: The antigen is undetermined.

In germline, CDR1 is MNHEY, CDR2 SMNVEV (reference sequence). This CDR3 has 19 amino acids. Trimming stripped 5 bases from V and 4 bases from J, with 30 bases between. The sequence came from a man aged 18 to 35 in good health. This chain joins TRBV27 and TRBJ2-7; tentatively, D is TRBD1 (5 bases). The specimen was naive CD4+ T cells from blood. The CDR3 reads CASSDHRSPSLLRHYEQYF. The CDR3 DNA sequence: TGTGCCAGCAGTGATCACAGGTCCCCTAGTCTTCTAAGGCATTACGAGCAGTACTTC.